One and the same sample provided the 13 T cell receptor beta chains below, sequenced in a study of tumor and adjacent non-tumor tissue in lung cancer. The template was RNA from unsorted bulk tissue. A modified ARM-PCR protocol with three rounds of nested PCR amplified TCRbeta. In TCRdb, the multiplex PCR reads were re-called with MiXCR into one record per CDR3 protein. Of about 120,000 distinct CDR3 sequences listed, 66% are singletons. Sequencing input: lung tumor tissue. These receptors were taken from a man aged 25-45 years with non-small cell lung cancer.

V usage is TRBV11-3 and J usage is TRBJ2-1; 13 bases fit TRBD2. The CDR3 is 16 amino acids. Trimming at V came to 4 bases and at J to 5 bases, leaving 5 bases not matched to a gene. From germline, CDR1 is SGHNT and CDR2 YENEEA. CDR3 amino acids: CASSSRGLAGNNEQFF. As DNA, the CDR3 is TGTGCCAGCAGCTCGAGGGGACTAGCGGGGAACAATGAGCAGTTCTTC.

A word on this clonotype: The germline gene is not matched at one end of the junction; a read error may be the cause. This rearrangement joins TRBV20-1 to TRBJ2-3; D not certain. The J call may be in error: the DNA end matches TRBJ1-5 better. The CDR3 covers 15 residues. Germline-derived CDR1 and CDR2 are DFQATT and SNEGSKA (reference sequence). This chain's CDR3 is CSAGDHRLNTDTQHF. DNA for the CDR3: TGCAGTGCTGGAGACCACCGATTAAATACAGATACGCAGCATTTT.

V gene TRBV5-1 combines with J gene TRBJ1-3; 7 bases are a match to TRBD1. Germline CDR1 SGHRS, CDR2 YFSETQ. The CDR3 totals 14 residues. V lost 4 bases to trimming and J lost 2 bases; unmatched junction nucleotides: 3. This chain's CDR3 is CASSATGAGNTIYF. The CDR3 DNA reads TGCGCCAGCAGCGCCACAGGGGCTGGAAACACCATATATTTT. The full variable domain, rest sourced from reference TRBV5-1 and TRBJ1-3, is KAGVTQTPRYLIKTRGQQVTLSCSPISGHRSVSWYQQTPGQGLQFLFEYFSETQRNKGNFPGRFSGRQFSNSRSEMNVSTLELGDSALYLCASSATGAGNTIYFGEGSWLTVV.

This sequence joins TRBV6-2 or TRBV6-3 and TRBJ1-2; TRBD1 matches 7 bases. The CDR3 runs to 13 residues. The ends lost 6 bases at V and 14 bases at J; junction bases unmatched: 15. The V gene's germline CDR1 is MNHEY and CDR2 SVGEGT. The CDR3 sequence: CASRRDRLYGNTF. CDR3 DNA sequence: TGTGCCAGCAGGCGGGACAGACTCTATGGCAATACCTTC.

This clonotype was counted between two and nine times. V and J are TRBV24-1 and TRBJ2-3, with 13 bases fitting TRBD2. In germline, CDR1 is KGHDR, CDR2 SFDVKD. Unmatched junction bases numbered 2, after V lost 7 bases and J lost 2 bases. This CDR3 spans 15 amino acids. DNA of the CDR3: TGTGCCACCAGGGGGACTAGCGGGAACACAGATACGCAGTATTTT. Residues: CATRGTSGNTDTQYF.

This clonotype has a count of ten or more. The V call is TRBV6-5, the J call TRBJ1-5, with 9 bases matching TRBD1. Germline lookup yields CDR1 MNHEY and CDR2 SVGAGI. The CDR3 runs to 17 residues. J gave up 5 bases and V 8 bases, and 16 bases lay outside the gene matches. The CDR3 region is CASRKSGTGHRDQPQHF. The CDR3 region has the DNA TGTGCCAGCCGAAAGTCCGGGACAGGGCATCGGGATCAGCCCCAGCATTTT.

Worth noting for this clonotype: This may be a read error, as it is one base from a much larger clone. The conserved phenylalanine or tryptophan normally closing the CDR3 is absent here, so this likely arose from a read error. The CDR3 DNA reads as TGCGCCAGCAGGGGGATCGGGAGGGCGAACACCGGGGAGCTGTTTATT. Its translation: CASRGIGRANTGELFI. The J gene is TRBJ2-2, the V gene TRBV10-2; 8 bases line up with TRBD2. The V segment lost 6 bases and the J segment 0 bases; nucleotides outside the gene matches: 6. This CDR3 has 16 residues. From germline, CDR1 is WSHSY and CDR2 SAAADI.

Notes on this clonotype: A single base separates this from a much larger clone, so it may be a read error. This chain uses TRBV12-3 or TRBV12-4 with TRBJ1-3; D gene uncertain. Between the trimmed V and J ends, which lost 7 bases and 1 base, there was a span of 8 bases. The length of the CDR3 is 13 residues. CDR3 protein: CASNPGSGNTIYF. The CDR3, as DNA: TGTGCCAGCAACCCTGGATCTGGAAACACCATATATTTT.

The rearrangement links TRBV25-1 to TRBJ2-7, with unresolved D. The CDR3 spans 12 residues. Germline CDR1 and CDR2: MGHDK and SYGVNS. With 6 bases removed from V and 4 bases from J, the gap between germline ends came to 10 bases. The CDR3 protein is CASRVGLYEQYF. Written as DNA, the CDR3 is TGTGCCAGCAGGGTCGGGCTTTACGAGCAGTACTTC.

With regard to this clonotype: At one end, the junction sequence differs from germline, possibly due to a read error. The chain combines TRBV29-1 with TRBJ2-6; D is undetermined. Germline V gives CDR1 SQVTM, CDR2 ANQGSEA. This CDR3 is built from 15 residues. The CDR3 sequence is CSVEVRSSGVNVLTF. DNA for the CDR3: TGCAGCGTTGAAGTTCGGAGCTCTGGGGTCAACGTCCTGACTTTC.

With respect to this clonotype: The germline gene is not matched at one end of the junction; a read error may be the cause. V gene TRBV12-3 or TRBV12-4 combines with J gene TRBJ2-7; D is undetermined. This CDR3 spans 13 amino acids. CDR3: CASSFYVGREQYF. For the CDR3, the DNA is TGTGCCAGTAGTTTCTACGTCGGTAGGGAGCAGTACTTC.

Comment on this clonotype: Relative to the germline gene, one junction end is altered; a read error may explain this. The chain employs TRBV6-5 and TRBJ2-2, with TRBD2 matching 11 bases. The CDR3 extends over 14 amino acids. Germline CDR1 MNHEY, CDR2 SVGAGI. The CDR3 nucleotides are TGTGCCAGCAGGGGGCTAGCGGGAGGCGGGAAGCTGTTTTTT. This gives the protein CASRGLAGGGKLFF.

As for this clonotype: A much larger clone lies a single base off, so this may be a read error. The chain recombines TRBV12-3 or TRBV12-4 with TRBJ1-1; D remains ambiguous. The CDR3 is 12 amino acids. V gave up 3 bases and J gave up 7 bases, with 9 bases separating them. Here the CDR3 reads CASSFWSNEAFF. In DNA form, the CDR3 reads TGTGCCAGCAGTTTCTGGAGCAATGAAGCTTTCTTT.